This TCR beta chain comes out of a study of cytomegalovirus exposure and HLA in healthy donors. Comment on this clone: Its target is unknown.

Use of 60 Vbeta and 13 Jbeta primers characterized the PCR. Sequencing was performed with immunoSEQ multiplex PCR; in TCRdb, only in-frame clones are kept and a portion is missing. The data contain 210,000 or so clones, roughly 80% of them seen just once; the ten biggest clones take up 2.1%. Overall study findings and caveats: Donor immune exposure was known only as CMV serostatus. The authors reported that TCR beta sequences could predict HLA-A and HLA-B alleles. These predictions were accurate for most subjects in the first cohort. Later analysis revealed greater clonal expansion in HLA-associated TCR beta chains than in equally common others.

Germline V lookup: CDR1 SGHRS, CDR2 YFSETQ. The CDR3 is made up of 13 amino acids. V lost 1 base and J 9 bases, leaving 13 bases between the germline ends. Each donor's status was that of a healthy bone marrow donor. The TCR was taken from a woman aged 30 to 39 in good health and CMV-seropositive. What was sequenced was PBMCs. The chain is built from TRBV5-1 and TRBJ2-5; no firm D call. The CDR3 spells CASSLRSAPSQYF. DNA for the CDR3: TGCGCCAGCAGCTTGCGGTCTGCCCCCTCCCAGTACTTC.